This note documents a single TCR beta chain sequence. The data were obtained in a study of control samples from healthy donors and cancer patients. Repertoires were generated with immunoSEQ multiplex PCR, while TCRdb's copy carries only in-frame clones and drops some. In the table there are 170,000 or so clones, around 94% of which are singletons. The germline V gene encodes CDR1 LGHNA and CDR2 YNFKEQ. The CDR3 consists of 15 residues. J lost 4 bases, V lost 1 base, and 6 bases had no gene match. The sequenced sample consisted of blood. The chain is built from TRBV4-2 and TRBJ1-2; 7 bases fit TRBD1. This sequence originates from a woman aged 18-30 years in good health. CDR3 coding DNA: TGTGCCAGCAGCCAAGGTACGACAGGGAGCTATGGCTACACCTTC. It specifies CASSQGTTGSYGYTF.